Below, 20 T cell receptor beta chains from the same sample are listed, as sequenced in a study of early T cells in non-severe SARS-CoV-2 infection. TCRdb itself ran the 5' RACE reads through MiXCR, one entry per CDR3 protein. Of approximately 66,000 distinct CDR3 sequences listed, 13% are singletons. Sequenced: whole blood. The receptors stem from an adult who was a healthcare worker with PCR-confirmed SARS-CoV-2 infection or an uninfected control (not recorded which).

This clonotype was seen at least ten times. The chain links TRBV5-4 to TRBJ1-4; D not certain. The CDR3 extends over 14 amino acids. Trimming took off 4 bases at V and 4 bases at J, with 11 bases between the two ends. Per the germline V gene, CDR1 is SGHNT and CDR2 is YYREEE (reference sequence). CDR3 bases: TGTGCCAGCAGCCCCGACGGATATAATGAAAAACTGTTTTTT. Protein sequence: CASSPDGYNEKLFF.

The chain joins TRBV9 to TRBJ2-7; 10 bases are a match to TRBD1. CDR1 and CDR2 (germline): SGDLS, YYNGEE. The CDR3 runs 14 residues. Trimming at V came to 5 bases and at J to 3 bases, leaving 5 bases not matched to a gene. The CDR3 DNA reads as TGTGCCAGCAGTTACGGACAGGGGGGCTACGAGCAGTACTTC. As protein: CASSYGQGGYEQYF.

In its sample, this clonotype was seen a few times. The chain has TRBV9 and TRBJ2-7; a weak D match, TRBD2 (5 bases). Trimming shortened V by 2 bases and J by 3 bases, and 12 bases separated the two germline ends. CDR3 length equals 14 residues. The germline CDR1 and CDR2 sequences are SGDLS and YYNGEE. The CDR3 DNA sequence: TGTGCCAGCAGCGTGGGCGGACTTTACTACGAGCAGTACTTC. Translating gives CASSVGGLYYEQYF.

The chain combines TRBV6-6 with TRBJ1-1; 9 bases match TRBD1. J was trimmed by 4 bases and V by 2 bases; bases with no gene match: 2. This CDR3 is built from 14 residues. CDR1 MNHNY and CDR2 SVGAGI come from the germline V gene (reference sequence). This CDR3 is CASSYDRGSTEAFF. In DNA form, the CDR3 reads TGTGCCAGCAGTTACGACAGGGGGAGCACTGAAGCTTTCTTT.

V usage is TRBV7-2 and J usage is TRBJ2-3; tentatively, D is TRBD1 (5 bases). CDR1 and CDR2 from the germline V gene are SGHTA and FQGNSA. The CDR3 sequence is 14 residues long. V lost 0 bases and J lost 6, with 10 bases in between. The CDR3 sequence: CASSLAGREDTQYF. CDR3 in DNA: TGTGCCAGCAGCTTAGCGGGGCGCGAGGATACGCAGTATTTT.

This clonotype has only a few counts. The rearrangement uses TRBV7-2 and TRBJ2-3; 12 bases are shared with TRBD2. The germline V gene has CDR1 SGHTA and CDR2 FQGNSA. This CDR3 spans 17 amino acids. V lost 1 base and J lost 5; bases outside the gene matches: 7. The CDR3 nucleotides read TGTGCCAGCAGCTTAGTGGCTAGCGGGGGGGCTGGAGATACGCAGTATTTT. Translating gives CASSLVASGGAGDTQYF.

The sample holds many counts of this clonotype. The gene calls are TRBV9 and TRBJ2-2; D may be TRBD1 (6 bases). CDR1 SGDLS and CDR2 YYNGEE come from the germline V gene. V gave up 1 base and J gave up 5 bases, with 6 bases separating them. The CDR3 consists of 13 residues. As DNA, the CDR3 is TGTGCCAGCAGCGTAACAGGGACCGGGGAGCTGTTTTTT. It is translated as CASSVTGTGELFF. The whole variable domain, remainder taken from reference TRBV9 and TRBJ2-2, is DSGVTQTPKHLITATGQRVTLRCSPRSGDLSVYWYQQSLDQGLQFLIQYYNGEERAKGNILERFSAQQFPDLHSELNLSSLELGDSALYFCASSVTGTGELFFGEGSRLTVL.

The chain carries TRBV29-1 and TRBJ2-7, with D possibly being TRBD2 (6 bases). The CDR3 consists of 12 residues. V was clipped by 2 bases and J by 7 bases, with 12 bases between them. CDR1 and CDR2 from the germline V gene are SQVTM and ANQGSEA. DNA for the CDR3: TGCAGCGTTGAATTGGAGGGATGGGAGCAGTACTTC. It codes for CSVELEGWEQYF.

This clonotype has a count of ten or more. The rearrangement uses TRBV6-5 and TRBJ2-1; possible D gene TRBD2, 6 bases. Trimming left V 7 bases short and J 3 bases short, with 13 bases between. CDR1 and CDR2 (germline): MNHEY, SVGAGI. This CDR3 has 14 residues. The CDR3 here is CASKMGTDYNEQFF. CDR3 DNA: TGTGCCAGCAAGATGGGGACTGACTACAATGAGCAGTTCTTC.

This clonotype was recorded many times. This chain's CDR3 is CASSLTGDQPQHF. CDR3 DNA sequence: TGCGCCAGCAGCTTGACAGGGGACCAGCCCCAGCATTTT. This chain uses TRBV5-1 with TRBJ1-5; 7 nucleotides agree with TRBD1. Germline V gene sequence: CDR1 SGHRS, CDR2 YFSETQ. The CDR3 runs to 13 residues. The V segment lost 1 base and the J segment 7 bases; nucleotides outside the gene matches: 2.

The chain links TRBV20-1 to TRBJ2-5, with 7 bases lining up with TRBD1. This CDR3 region has 16 residues. V lost 3 bases, J lost 8 bases, and 18 bases stayed unmatched. Germline V CDR1 and CDR2: DFQATT, SNEGSKA (reference sequence). In nucleotides, the CDR3 is TGCAGTGCTAGGGGGGACAGCCCAAATACAAGAGAAACCCAGTACTTC. It encodes CSARGDSPNTRETQYF.

The V call is TRBV9, the J call TRBJ1-6; 7 nucleotides match TRBD1. Germline lookup yields CDR1 SGDLS and CDR2 YYNGEE. Trimming took 0 bases from V and 2 from J; bases not matched to a gene: 5. This CDR3 has 17 amino acids. CDR3: CASSVDQGGPYNSPLHF. In DNA, the CDR3 is TGTGCCAGCAGCGTAGACCAGGGGGGCCCCTATAATTCACCCCTCCACTTT.

This clonotype came up many times. CDR3 region: CASSLRTTWGQETQYF. CDR3 in DNA: TGTGCCAGCAGTTTACGCACGACTTGGGGGCAAGAGACCCAGTACTTC. V and J are TRBV12-3 or TRBV12-4 and TRBJ2-5; either TRBD1 or TRBD2 may fit D (5 bases each). Deletions cut 2 bases from V and 2 bases from J, with 15 bases between. This CDR3 contains 16 residues.

In this sample, this clonotype turned up a few times. For the CDR3, the DNA is TGCAGCGTTGAGGACGGCCAGCCCAAAAACATTCAGTACTTC. Translating gives CSVEDGQPKNIQYF. The J gene is TRBJ2-4, the V gene TRBV29-1, with D uncertain. Germline lookup yields CDR1 SQVTM and CDR2 ANQGSEA. CDR3 length equals 14 residues. Trimming left V 3 bases short and J 2 bases short, with 11 bases between.

There are a few counts of this clonotype. The V call is TRBV11-3, the J call TRBJ2-2, with TRBD2 matching 7 bases. V shed 3 bases and J 9 bases; nucleotides not matched to a gene: 7. The germline V gene encodes CDR1 SGHNT and CDR2 YENEEA. The CDR3 covers 14 residues. Here the CDR3 reads CASSFAGAGRELFF. CDR3 DNA sequence: TGTGCCAGCAGCTTCGCGGGAGCCGGACGGGAGCTGTTTTTT.

The chain recombines TRBV9 with TRBJ2-1; perhaps TRBD1 as D (6 bases). V was clipped by 4 bases and J by 3 bases, with 14 bases between them. This CDR3 region has 15 residues. Germline loops: CDR1 SGDLS, CDR2 YYNGEE. The CDR3 reads CASSREVDSYNEQFF. The DNA of the CDR3 is TGTGCCAGCAGCCGAGAGGTGGACAGCTACAATGAGCAGTTCTTC.

The gene calls are TRBV20-1 and TRBJ2-7; 10 nucleotides align to TRBD2. Per the germline V gene, CDR1 is DFQATT and CDR2 is SNEGSKA (reference sequence). V gave up 5 bases and J gave up 3 bases; unmatched junction bases: 7. The CDR3 length is 14 residues. This CDR3 reads CSASPRLAGYEQYF. CDR3 nucleotide sequence: TGCAGTGCTTCTCCGAGACTAGCGGGCTACGAGCAGTACTTC.

The rearrangement links TRBV4-1 to TRBJ1-3; D gene uncertain. Per the germline V gene, CDR1 is MGHRA and CDR2 is YSYEKL. Between the trimmed V and J ends, which lost 4 bases and 2 bases, there was a span of 9 bases. The CDR3 contains 14 residues. The CDR3 reads CASSPVSPGNTIYF. The CDR3 coding sequence is TGCGCCAGCAGCCCTGTTTCGCCTGGAAACACCATATATTTT.

In its sample, this clonotype was seen many times. The chain combines TRBV6-1 with TRBJ2-7, with 7 bases that match TRBD1. Per the germline V gene, CDR1 is MNHNS and CDR2 is SASEGT. Germline trimming cut 8 bases from V and 1 base from J; bases unmatched to any gene: 14. There are 16 residues in the CDR3. DNA for the CDR3: TGTGCCAGCGCCCGCTACCGGGACAGAGGTTCCTACGAGCAGTACTTC. Translated: CASARYRDRGSYEQYF.

There are many counts of this clonotype. This chain joins TRBV5-1 and TRBJ1-6, with D perhaps matching TRBD1 (5 bases). V lost 4 bases to trimming and J lost 0 bases, with 17 bases between them. The CDR3 length is 18 residues. The germline V gene has CDR1 SGHRS and CDR2 YFSETQ. Here the CDR3 reads CASSARQTQSSYNSPLHF. In nucleotides, the CDR3 is TGCGCCAGCAGCGCTCGACAGACGCAGAGCTCCTATAATTCACCCCTCCACTTT.